These 17 T cell receptor beta chains were sequenced from one sample in a study of blood T cells in healthy people across ages. A sample-barcoded 5' primer and a J-beta primer mix were used in a second PCR of roughly 6 to 12 cycles. TCRdb passed the 5' RACE reads through MiXCR, listing each CDR3 protein once. The table shows about a million distinct CDR3 sequences, with roughly 43% occurring only once. The material sequenced was blood. The receptors stem from a man under 40 in good health.

Only one count was recorded for this clonotype. The J gene is TRBJ2-7, the V gene TRBV5-5; TRBD1 might be the D (5 bases). In germline, CDR1 is SGHKS, CDR2 YYEKEE (reference sequence). V lost 0 bases and J lost 2, with 12 bases in between. CDR3 size: 15 residues. The CDR3 here is CASSLAPDSTYEQYF. The DNA of the CDR3 is TGTGCCAGCAGCTTGGCCCCCGACAGTACCTACGAGCAGTACTTC.

The chain uses TRBV12-3 or TRBV12-4 and TRBJ2-3; tentatively, D is TRBD2 (5 bases). V dropped 3 bases and J dropped 4 bases, with 14 bases sitting between them. This CDR3 spans 15 amino acids. CDR3 amino acids: CASSFPSGQSDTQYF. CDR3 in DNA: TGTGCCAGCAGTTTCCCCAGCGGTCAGTCAGATACGCAGTATTTT.

The V and J genes are TRBV7-2 and TRBJ1-2, with D unclear. The CDR3 loop spans 19 amino acids. CDR1 and CDR2 (germline): SGHTA, FQGNSA. Trimming stripped 5 bases from V and 0 bases from J, with 25 bases between. CDR3 region: CASSPRRPERPTSNYGYTF. The CDR3 DNA reads as TGTGCCAGCAGCCCCAGACGTCCGGAGAGGCCGACGTCTAACTATGGCTACACCTTC.

This clonotype was seen ten or more times. V and J are TRBV6-2 or TRBV6-3 and TRBJ2-7, with 9 bases matching TRBD1. Germline assignment: CDR1 MNHEY and CDR2 SVGEGT. This CDR3 has 14 residues. Trimming removed 5 bases from V and 0 bases from J; junction bases left unmatched: 2. The CDR3 is CASSGTGSSYEQYF. CDR3 sequence (DNA): TGTGCCAGCAGTGGGACAGGGAGCTCCTACGAGCAGTACTTC.

The V call is TRBV6-6, the J call TRBJ1-2; no clear D. The CDR3 loop spans 15 amino acids. V was clipped by 0 bases and J by 8 bases, with 16 bases between them. Per germline, CDR1 MNHNY and CDR2 SVGAGI (reference sequence). CDR3 in DNA: TGTGCCAGCAGTTACTCAGGGAGACCCCTTACGGGCTACACCTTC. Residues: CASSYSGRPLTGYTF.

As for this clonotype: Since a much larger clone is just one base distant, this may be a read error. The rearrangement joins TRBV6-2 or TRBV6-3 to TRBJ2-4; either TRBD1 or TRBD2 may supply D (5 bases each). The assigned J gene may be wrong: the sequence end matches TRBJ2-7 better. CDR1 is MNHEY and CDR2 is SVGEGT in the germline V gene. This CDR3 has 15 amino acids. CDR3 sequence reads: CTSSQGTGNSYEQYF. The CDR3 DNA follows: TGTACCAGCAGTCAAGGGACGGGAAATTCCTACGAGCAGTACTTC.

The chain carries TRBV5-4 and TRBJ2-2, with 9 nucleotides matching TRBD2. CDR1 is SGHNT, CDR2 YYREEE, per germline (reference sequence). The junction had 1 base not matched to a gene; V was cut back by 0 bases and J by 4 bases. The CDR3 covers 15 residues. The CDR3 sequence: CASSLETSGTGELFF. CDR3 coding DNA: TGTGCCAGCAGCTTGGAGACTAGCGGCACCGGGGAGCTGTTTTTT.

The rearrangement links TRBV20-1 to TRBJ2-7; D uncertain. Germline CDR1 reads DFQATT; CDR2 reads SNEGSKA (reference sequence). This CDR3 spans 15 amino acids. Trimming cost V 0 bases and J 4 bases, with 16 bases left between them. The CDR3 sequence is CSARDPQTWYYEQYF. The DNA of the CDR3 is TGCAGTGCTAGAGATCCCCAGACCTGGTATTACGAGCAGTACTTC.

This clonotype has only one observation. Sequence at one end of the junction differs from germline and may be a read error. This chain uses TRBV6-1 with TRBJ2-3, with 8 bases aligning to TRBD1. This CDR3 comprises 18 residues. CDR1 and CDR2 from the germline V gene are MNHNS and SASEGT. The CDR3 DNA follows: TGTGCCGGCAGCGTCGGACAGGGCGGTAACACTCGGGGAGATACGCAGTATTTT. Its translation: CAGSVGQGGNTRGDTQYF.

Only a few counts were recorded for this clonotype. The gene calls are TRBV7-9 and TRBJ2-6, with 7 bases matching TRBD1. The CDR3 runs 16 residues. Per the germline V gene, CDR1 is SEHNR and CDR2 is FQNEAQ (reference sequence). The junction had 3 bases not matched to a gene; V was cut back by 3 bases and J by 1 base. The CDR3 DNA sequence: TGTGCCAGCAGCTTCTCGACAGGGTCTGGGGCCAACGTCCTGACTTTC. Amino acid sequence: CASSFSTGSGANVLTF.

This clonotype was seen only a few times. This rearrangement joins TRBV6-5 to TRBJ2-1; D remains unclear. Germline V gives CDR1 MNHEY, CDR2 SVGAGI. The V end was cut by 5 bases, the J end by 0 bases, with 11 bases between. The CDR3 has 15 amino acids. The CDR3 protein is CASSRISSSYNEQFF. The CDR3 DNA follows: TGTGCCAGCAGTAGGATCTCTAGCTCCTACAATGAGCAGTTCTTC.

A word on this clonotype: At one of its ends the junction is not consistent with the germline gene, which may arise from a read error. This chain joins TRBV12-3 or TRBV12-4 and TRBJ1-2; TRBD1 might be the D (6 bases). This CDR3 has 12 amino acids. CDR3 sequence (DNA): TGTGCCGGCAGTTTTGGGACAACGGGCTACACCTTC. It translates to CAGSFGTTGYTF.

Concerning this clonotype itself: A junction end diverges from the germline sequence, so it may reflect a read error. V and J are TRBV20-1 and TRBJ1-4, with D perhaps matching TRBD1 (5 bases). This CDR3 comprises 13 residues. Germline CDR1 and CDR2: DFQATT and SNEGSKA (reference sequence). CDR3 sequence reads: CSAMQGPREKLFF. For the CDR3, the DNA is TGCAGTGCTATGCAGGGCCCCAGGGAAAAACTGTTCTTT.

This clonotype was recorded a few times. The chain links TRBV11-1 to TRBJ2-7, with TRBD1 matching over 7 bases. Germline values: CDR1 SGHAT, CDR2 FQDESV (reference sequence). CDR3 length equals 13 residues. V lost 5 bases, J lost 3 bases, and 4 bases stayed unmatched. CDR3 sequence (DNA): TGTGCCAGCAGCCGATGGGACAGCTACGAGCAGTACTTC. It translates to CASSRWDSYEQYF.

This clonotype turned up a few times. This may stem from a read error, because a much larger clone lies one nucleotide away. V usage is TRBV6-1 and J usage is TRBJ2-7; a possible D gene is TRBD2 (6 bases). There are 13 residues in the CDR3. From germline, CDR1 is MNHNS and CDR2 SASEGT. CDR3: CAGSEGDSGTQYF. CDR3 nucleotides: TGTGCCGGCAGTGAAGGGGATAGCGGAACTCAGTACTTC.

The chain employs TRBV4-1 and TRBJ2-5; D not resolved. The DNA end favors TRBJ2-7, so the J call may be wrong. The CDR3 sequence is 13 residues long. Germline V lookup: CDR1 MGHRA, CDR2 YSYEKL. CDR3 region: CASSPPNKDEQYF. The CDR3 DNA sequence: TGCGCCAGCAGCCCCCCTAACAAGGACGAGCAGTACTTC.

The chain employs TRBV6-5 and TRBJ2-3; D possibly uses TRBD1 or TRBD2 (5 bases each). Germline-derived CDR1 and CDR2 are MNHEY and SVGAGI. Trimming left V 6 bases short and J 8 bases short, with 15 bases between. The length of the CDR3 is 13 residues. As DNA, the CDR3 is TGTGCCAGCAGAGTACCAGGGAGAGGTACGCAGTATTTT. This translates into CASRVPGRGTQYF.